These T cell receptor beta chains were read from a single sample in a study of blood T cell repertoires in COVID-19. TCRdb's table, derived via immunoSEQ multiplex PCR, lists solely in-frame clones and lacks some. The sample lists some 180,000 clones, about four fifths occurring once. Sample: peripheral blood. The receptors here all came from a woman older than 75 with COVID-19, enrolled during active disease. Both conserved end residues are part of each CDR3. The D gene is left open where the match is weak. Size is omitted from some rows. Given values are once, few, many or a class for expanded clones.

J,V,size,D,DNA,CDR3
TRBJ1-2,TRBV6-5,-,-,TGTGCCAGCAGTTACTCAAAGGAGGGCTATGGCTACACCTTC,CASSYSKEGYGYTF
TRBJ1-3,TRBV4-1,-,-,TGCGCCAGCAGCCGTGACAGTGGATTCTCTGGAAACACCATATATTTT,CASSRDSGFSGNTIYF
TRBJ1-2,TRBV4-1,-,-,TGCGCCAGCAGCCAAGAGGTGGCTAGTAGCTACACCTTC,CASSQEVASSYTF
TRBJ2-5,TRBV24-1,-,-,TGTGCCACCAGTGAGGGGGGTGGACAAGAGACCCAGTACTTC,CATSEGGGQETQYF
TRBJ2-3,TRBV7-2,-,TRBD2,TGTGCCAGCAGCCTAGGGCGGGGGGGCACAGATACGCAGTATTTT,CASSLGRGGTDTQYF
TRBJ2-5,TRBV6-5,-,TRBD1,TGTGCCAGCAGTTACACAGGACAGGGGGCTGGCGAGACCCAGTACTTC,CASSYTGQGAGETQYF
TRBJ1-1,TRBV6-5,once,-,TGTGCCAGCAGTTACTGGCGGGCAGGGAACACTGAAGCTTTCTTT,CASSYWRAGNTEAFF
TRBJ1-4,TRBV18,-,-,TGTGCCAGCTCACCACCGGTAGGGAGGAGGGATGAAAAACTGTTTTTT,CASSPPVGRRDEKLFF
TRBJ1-4,TRBV10-3,-,TRBD1,TGTGCCACGGGACAGCAAAATGAAAAACTGTTTTTT,CATGQQNEKLFF
TRBJ2-5,TRBV6-2/TRBV6-3,-,TRBD1,TGTGCCAGCAGTTATGCGGACAGGGGAGAGACCCAGTACTTC,CASSYADRGETQYF
TRBJ2-2,TRBV5-4,once,TRBD2,TGTGCCAGCAGCCCCGGGGGGGCCGGGGAGCTGTTTTTT,CASSPGGAGELFF
TRBJ2-5,TRBV29-1,-,TRBD2,TGCAGCGTTGGACTAGCGGGGGGAGAGACCCAGTACTTC,CSVGLAGGETQYF
TRBJ2-1,TRBV2,-,-,TGTGCCAGCAGTGAGTACGGGTCCACAACGGGTGAGCAGTTCTTC,CASSEYGSTTGEQFF
TRBJ2-2,TRBV2,-,-,TGTGCCAGCAGTCAGAGAGGGAACCGAAACACCGGGGAGCTGTTTTTT,CASSQRGNRNTGELFF
TRBJ1-2,TRBV6-6,-,-,TGTGCCAGCAGTTTCTTACAGGGAAACTATGGCTACACCTTC,CASSFLQGNYGYTF
TRBJ1-6,TRBV30,-,TRBD1,TGTGCCTGGGGGGACAGGGGGCTTTCCTATAATTCACCCCTCCACTTT,CAWGDRGLSYNSPLHF
TRBJ1-1,TRBV2,few,TRBD1,TGTGCCAGCAGTGTGGGGACAGGAGGCACTGAAGCTTTCTTT,CASSVGTGGTEAFF
TRBJ2-7,TRBV6-1,-,-,TGTGCCAGCAGTGAACTGCTAGTAGGCGGGCATTTAACCTACGAGCAGTACTTC,CASSELLVGGHLTYEQYF
TRBJ2-1,TRBV13,-,TRBD2,TGTGCCAGCAGCGGCCGACTAGCGGGATACTACAATGAGCAGTTCTTC,CASSGRLAGYYNEQFF
TRBJ2-1,TRBV5-4,-,-,TGTGCCAGCAGCTTGCGGTCTCTCCTCTACAATGAGCAGTTCTTC,CASSLRSLLYNEQFF
TRBJ1-5,TRBV19,-,-,TGTGCCAGTAAGGGGGAGTCTAGCAATCAGCCCCAGCATTTT,CASKGESSNQPQHF
TRBJ1-2,TRBV19,once,-,TGTGCCAGTAGTATAGGAGACAGATTCAACTATGGCTACACCTTC,CASSIGDRFNYGYTF
TRBJ2-2,TRBV2,-,TRBD2,TGTGCCAGCAGTTGGACTAGCGGTAGGAACTTACTCGAAACCGGGGAGCTGTTTTTT,CASSWTSGRNLLETGELFF
TRBJ2-2,TRBV27,few,TRBD1,TGTGCCAGTCATCGACAGGGCTACACCGGGGAGCTGTTTTTT,CASHRQGYTGELFF
TRBJ1-1,TRBV3-1/TRBV3-2,-,-,TGTGCCAGCAGCCATGGGGGCCCAATGAACACTGAAGCTTTCTTT,CASSHGGPMNTEAFF
TRBJ1-2,TRBV19,-,-,TGTGCCAGTAGTATAGCCCTCAGTAACTATGGCTACACCTTC,CASSIALSNYGYTF
TRBJ2-5,TRBV7-8,-,TRBD2,TGTGCCAGCAGCTTAGAGACTAGCTCGGTTGAGACCCAGTACTTC,CASSLETSSVETQYF